The next 7 T cell receptor beta chains were all read from a single sample in a study of T cell responses to AZD1222 COVID-19 vaccine. Some clones are missing from TCRdb's copy, which holds only in-frame ones; the method was immunoSEQ multiplex PCR. The table includes 110,000 to 150,000 clones, approximately 85% detected once. Source: peripheral blood, taken on day 0 of AZD1222 vaccination. These receptors came from an adult in good health.

The chain has TRBV7-8 and TRBJ1-2, with D uncertain. The CDR3 runs to 14 residues. V dropped 0 bases and J dropped 5 bases, with 10 bases sitting between them. From germline, CDR1 is SGHVS and CDR2 FQNEAQ. CDR3 in DNA: TGTGCCAGCAGCTTAGCGGGTGAGATGTATGGCTACACCTTC. Translated: CASSLAGEMYGYTF.

This chain uses TRBV28 with TRBJ2-3; 7 bases line up with TRBD1. The CDR3 sequence is 14 residues long. Looked up from germline, CDR1 is MDHEN and CDR2 is SYDVKM. V lost 8 bases and J lost 1; bases outside the gene matches: 6. CDR3 sequence: CASGSGQGTDTQYF. The CDR3 region has the DNA TGTGCCAGCGGCTCCGGACAGGGCACAGATACGCAGTATTTT. The full variable domain, its missing parts supplied by reference TRBV28 and TRBJ2-3, is DVKVTQSSRYLVKRTGEKVFLECVQDMDHENMFWYRQDPGLGLRLIYFSYDVKMKEKGDIPEGYSVSREKKERFSLILESASTNQTSMYLCASGSGQGTDTQYFGPGTRLTVL.

Here the CDR3 reads CASSSHNYGYTF. CDR3 nucleotides: TGTGCCAGCAGCTCTCATAACTATGGCTACACCTTC. The V gene is TRBV5-4, the J gene TRBJ1-2; D call uncertain. The CDR3 has 12 amino acids. Trimming stripped 3 bases from V and 1 base from J, with 4 bases between. Per the germline V gene, CDR1 is SGHNT and CDR2 is YYREEE (reference sequence).

The J gene is TRBJ2-2, the V gene TRBV18; 8 positions agree with TRBD2. J lost 4 bases, V lost 5 bases, and 3 bases had no gene match. Germline CDR1 KGHSH, CDR2 LQKENI. CDR3 length equals 14 residues. CDR3 region: CASSIAGGTGELFF. For the CDR3, the DNA is TGTGCCAGCTCAATCGCGGGGGGCACCGGGGAGCTGTTTTTT.

The chain carries TRBV5-4 and TRBJ2-3; D call uncertain. V gave up 3 bases and J gave up 4 bases, with 6 bases separating them. The CDR3 contains 12 residues. Germline values: CDR1 SGHNT, CDR2 YYREEE (reference sequence). CDR3 DNA sequence: TGTGCCAGCAGCTCGATAGCAGATACGCAGTATTTT. It codes for CASSSIADTQYF.

V is TRBV7-9 and J is TRBJ1-1; TRBD1 is a possible D gene (6 bases). The CDR3 spans 15 residues. Germline V gives CDR1 SEHNR, CDR2 FQNEAQ (reference sequence). Trimming left V 3 bases short and J 1 base short, with 12 bases between. CDR3 residues: CASSFRRGTNTEAFF. The CDR3 bases are TGTGCCAGCAGCTTCCGTAGGGGGACGAACACTGAAGCTTTCTTT.

J is TRBJ2-1 and V is TRBV5-8; 8 positions match TRBD1. The CDR3 contains 15 residues. Looked up from germline, CDR1 is SGHTS and CDR2 is YDEGEE. After removal of 4 bases from V and 6 bases from J, the junction contained 9 bases not matched to a gene. The CDR3 is CASSSTGGSSNEQFF. The CDR3 nucleotides are TGTGCCAGCAGCAGTACAGGGGGGTCTTCCAATGAGCAGTTCTTC. Full variable domain (rest looked up from reference TRBV5-8 and TRBJ2-1): EAGVTQSPTHLIKTRGQQATLRCSPISGHTSVYWYQQALGLGLQFLLWYDEGEERNRGNFPPRFSGRQFPNYSSELNVNALELEDSALYLCASSSTGGSSNEQFFGPGTRLTVL.